These 26 T cell receptor beta chains share one sample of origin, sequenced in a study of technical replicates of blood from a few donors. Profiled with immunoSEQ multiplex PCR; TCRdb holds only in-frame clones, not every one. The sample holds some 70,000 clones, over 75% seen once. Input material: PBMCs. The receptors stem from a human donor in good health. Some clones in this sample may be carry-over from other donors' samples.

The rearrangement uses TRBV27 and TRBJ1-1, with 7 bases aligning to TRBD1. Germline V gene sequence: CDR1 MNHEY, CDR2 SMNVEV (reference sequence). The CDR3 spans 14 residues. V was pared by 6 bases and J by 0 bases, with 4 bases of the junction left unmatched. CDR3 in amino acids: CASSLGQMNTEAFF. The CDR3 region has the DNA TGTGCCAGCAGCCTGGGACAGATGAACACTGAAGCTTTCTTT.

The genes are TRBV23-1 and TRBJ2-7, with D tentatively TRBD2 (6 bases). TRBV23-1 belongs to the ORF category, with a function that is uncertain. Trimming left V 5 bases short and J 2 bases short, with 13 bases between. The CDR3 covers 14 residues. In nucleotides, the CDR3 is TGCGCCAGCAGTTCCAGGGACTCTCCCTACGAGCAGTACTTC. It specifies CASSSRDSPYEQYF.

The chain is built from TRBV7-3 and TRBJ2-3, with a weak D call TRBD1 (6 bases). V gave up 2 bases and J gave up 1 base, with 10 bases separating them. The V gene's germline CDR1 is SGHTA and CDR2 FQGTGA. The CDR3 length is 15 residues. CDR3 nucleotide sequence: TGTGCCAGCAGCTTACAGGGGAGCGGCACAGATACGCAGTATTTT. It is translated as CASSLQGSGTDTQYF. The complete variable domain, with remaining parts taken from reference TRBV7-3 and TRBJ2-3, reads GAGVSQTPSNKVTEKGKYVELRCDPISGHTALYWYRQSLGQGPEFLIYFQGTGAADDSGLPNDRFFAVRPEGSVSTLKIQRTERGDSAVYLCASSLQGSGTDTQYFGPGTRLTVL.

The chain is built from TRBV5-1 and TRBJ1-2; perhaps TRBD1 as D (6 bases). Germline V lookup: CDR1 SGHRS, CDR2 YFSETQ. The V gene lost 0 bases and the J gene lost 3 bases, with 12 bases spanning the gap. The CDR3 runs 15 residues. CDR3 bases: TGCGCCAGCAGCTTGGATCCAGGGGCGGACTATGGCTACACCTTC. It is translated as CASSLDPGADYGYTF.

V usage is TRBV6-6 and J usage is TRBJ2-1, with TRBD2 as a possible D gene (5 bases). Germline CDR1 MNHNY, CDR2 SVGAGI (reference sequence). The V end was cut by 0 bases, the J end by 6 bases, with 6 bases between. CDR3 length: 13 amino acids. CDR3 amino acids: CASSYSAGNEQFF. The CDR3 DNA follows: TGTGCCAGCAGTTACTCCGCGGGCAATGAGCAGTTCTTC.

This chain joins TRBV7-3 and TRBJ2-5, with D perhaps TRBD2 (7 bases). CDR1 and CDR2 (germline): SGHTA, FQGTGA. V lost 4 bases and J 4 bases, leaving 16 bases between the germline ends. The CDR3 sequence is 15 residues long. The CDR3 here is CASSSGAGERETQYF. CDR3 DNA sequence: TGTGCCAGCAGCTCAGGGGCGGGGGAGCGAGAGACCCAGTACTTC.

This chain links TRBV5-6 with TRBJ2-7, with a possible D match to TRBD1 (5 bases). The CDR3 length is 14 residues. The V gene's germline CDR1 is SGHDT and CDR2 YYEEEE. With 0 bases removed from V and 4 bases from J, the gap between germline ends came to 11 bases. The CDR3 here is CASSLEMGRYEQYF. The CDR3 nucleotides are TGTGCCAGCAGCTTGGAGATGGGGCGGTACGAGCAGTACTTC.

This chain links TRBV19 with TRBJ2-4, with D possibly TRBD1 on 5 matching bases. CDR3 length: 15 amino acids. The ends were cut back, 3 bases at V and 3 bases at J, with 12 bases in the middle. Germline V gene data show CDR1 as LNHDA and CDR2 as SQIVND (reference sequence). The chain's CDR3 is CASSIDGQGKNIQYF. DNA for the CDR3: TGTGCCAGTAGTATCGACGGGCAGGGCAAAAACATTCAGTACTTC.

The chain combines TRBV30 with TRBJ2-1; 9 bases align to TRBD2. This CDR3 has 15 residues. CDR1 and CDR2 from the germline V gene are GTSNPN and SVGIG (reference sequence). Losses at the gene ends were 0 bases for V and 5 bases for J; bases not matched to a gene: 5. The CDR3 region has the DNA TGTGCCTGGAGTGTTAGCGGGAGATTCAACAATGAGCAGTTCTTC. Its translation: CAWSVSGRFNNEQFF.

The CDR3 loop reads CASSPSTGANSPLHF. As DNA, the CDR3 is TGCGCCAGCAGCCCTTCGACAGGGGCTAATTCACCCCTCCACTTT. V and J are TRBV4-3 and TRBJ1-6, with TRBD1 identical over 8 bases. CDR3 size: 15 residues. The V segment lost 4 bases and the J segment 6 bases; nucleotides outside the gene matches: 5. Per germline, CDR1 LGHNA and CDR2 YSLEER.

CDR3 in DNA: TGTGCCAGTAGTATGGACTACGGCCCCACAATTGAGCAGTTCTTC. Translating it yields CASSMDYGPTIEQFF. This chain connects TRBV19 to TRBJ2-1; D might be TRBD2 (6 bases). The CDR3 runs 15 residues. CDR1 is LNHDA and CDR2 is SQIVND in the germline V gene (reference sequence). Trimming pared 3 bases from V and 9 bases from J, leaving 18 bases between.

The chain recombines TRBV5-4 with TRBJ2-7, with 12 positions matching TRBD2. CDR3 length equals 16 residues. Trimming cost V 3 bases and J 6 bases; bases outside gene matches: 10. Germline CDR1 and CDR2: SGHNT and YYREEE (reference sequence). CDR3: CASSSGPSGRVGEQYF. The CDR3 DNA follows: TGTGCCAGCAGCTCTGGGCCTAGCGGGAGGGTTGGCGAGCAGTACTTC.

The gene calls are TRBV6-6 and TRBJ2-7, with D possibly matching TRBD2 (5 bases). The CDR3 runs to 14 residues. Between the trimmed V and J ends, which lost 6 bases and 2 bases, there was a span of 14 bases. Per germline, CDR1 MNHNY and CDR2 SVGAGI (reference sequence). The CDR3 loop is CASSPVRAAYEQYF. Written as DNA, the CDR3 is TGTGCCAGCAGCCCCGTACGAGCGGCCTACGAGCAGTACTTC.

CDR3 sequence reads: CASSLLPEAGTGELFF. In nucleotides, the CDR3 is TGCGCCAGCAGCCTCCTACCGGAGGCTGGGACCGGGGAGCTGTTTTTT. The V gene is TRBV4-3, the J gene TRBJ2-2; a possible D gene is TRBD2 (5 bases). The CDR3 contains 16 residues. CDR1 is LGHNA and CDR2 is YSLEER in the germline V gene. V was pared by 4 bases and J by 5 bases, with 17 bases between.

The J gene is TRBJ2-7, the V gene TRBV11-3; possibly TRBD2 for D (7 bases). CDR1 is SGHNT and CDR2 is YENEEA in the germline V gene. The CDR3 totals 12 residues. The germline V and J ends were trimmed by 2 bases and 12 bases, with 14 bases remaining between them. CDR3 loop: CASSLMSGGGYF. The CDR3 coding sequence is TGTGCCAGCAGCTTAATGTCGGGGGGCGGGTACTTC.

The V call is TRBV18, the J call TRBJ1-4, with D possibly being TRBD1 (6 bases). The CDR3 is 16 amino acids. With 1 base removed from V and 3 bases from J, the gap between germline ends came to 12 bases. In germline, CDR1 is KGHSH, CDR2 LQKENI. CDR3 region: CASSPLPPGANEKLFF. In DNA form, the CDR3 reads TGTGCCAGCTCACCACTCCCCCCAGGGGCTAATGAAAAACTGTTTTTT.

This rearrangement joins TRBV30 to TRBJ2-1, with 7 bases identical to TRBD2. This CDR3 is 13 amino acids long. The V gene end was trimmed by 3 bases and the J gene end by 7 bases; junction bases not matched to a gene: 6. CDR1 is GTSNPN, CDR2 SVGIG, per germline (reference sequence). CDR3 in amino acids: CAWSAGTTNEQFF. The DNA for the CDR3 is TGTGCCTGGAGCGCCGGGACTACAAATGAGCAGTTCTTC.

J is TRBJ2-3 and V is TRBV5-1; 11 bases agree with TRBD2. Looked up from germline, CDR1 is SGHRS and CDR2 is YFSETQ. The CDR3 sequence is 16 residues long. J lost 0 bases, V lost 2 bases, and 2 bases had no gene match. CDR3 amino acids: CASSFRLAGSTDTQYF. DNA of the CDR3: TGCGCCAGCAGCTTTCGACTAGCGGGAAGCACAGATACGCAGTATTTT.

The CDR3 DNA reads TGTGCCAGCAGCTTGACTGACAGGGGGGAGCAGTACTTC. It encodes CASSLTDRGEQYF. This chain joins TRBV5-4 and TRBJ2-7, with 9 bases matching TRBD1. The CDR3 extends over 13 amino acids. V was pared by 1 base and J by 7 bases, with 3 bases of the junction left unmatched. Germline V CDR1 and CDR2: SGHNT, YYREEE (reference sequence). Together with reference TRBV5-4 and TRBJ2-7, the CDR3 gives the full variable domain: ETGVTQSPTHLIKTRGQQVTLRCSSQSGHNTVSWYQQALGQGPQFIFQYYREEENGRGNFPPRFSGLQFPNYSSELNVNALELDDSALYLCASSLTDRGEQYFGPGTRLTVT.

DNA for the CDR3: TGCGCCAGCAGCTTGTCTAGCGGGCGTGGTCCCGGGGAGCTGTTTTTT. It translates to CASSLSSGRGPGELFF. This chain connects TRBV5-1 to TRBJ2-2; 8 nucleotides agree with TRBD2. This CDR3 is built from 16 residues. The V gene end was trimmed by 1 base and the J gene end by 6 bases; junction bases not matched to a gene: 8. Germline lookup yields CDR1 SGHRS and CDR2 YFSETQ.

The chain carries TRBV5-1 and TRBJ2-3, with a possible D match to TRBD2 (5 bases). This CDR3 is 15 amino acids long. Germline assignment: CDR1 SGHRS and CDR2 YFSETQ. Trimming took 2 bases from V and 0 from J, leaving 10 bases between them. The CDR3 reads CASSFLRVSTDTQYF. DNA for the CDR3: TGCGCCAGCAGCTTTTTGCGGGTTAGCACAGATACGCAGTATTTT.

This chain uses TRBV6-5 with TRBJ1-2, with TRBD1 identical over 8 bases. The length of the CDR3 is 14 residues. Trimming at V came to 6 bases and at J to 6 bases, leaving 9 bases not matched to a gene. Germline CDR1 reads MNHEY; CDR2 reads SVGAGI. The CDR3 here is CASSPRTGLDGYTF. The CDR3 coding sequence is TGTGCCAGCAGCCCCCGGACAGGGCTCGATGGCTACACCTTC.

The chain carries TRBV6-1 and TRBJ1-4; 10 bases agree with TRBD1. The CDR3 loop spans 14 amino acids. V lost 7 bases to trimming and J lost 8 bases; unmatched junction nucleotides: 7. Germline V gives CDR1 MNHNS, CDR2 SASEGT. The CDR3 DNA is TGTGCCAGCACCACAGACAGGGGGCGGGAAAAACTGTTTTTT. Translation: CASTTDRGREKLFF.

The chain combines TRBV6-5 with TRBJ2-1; 11 bases fit TRBD2. Germline trimming cut 2 bases from V and 5 bases from J; bases unmatched to any gene: 5. The germline V gene has CDR1 MNHEY and CDR2 SVGAGI. The CDR3 is 16 residues long. The CDR3 region has the DNA TGTGCCAGCAGTTACCCGGGACTAGCGGTTCACAATGAGCAGTTCTTC. It encodes CASSYPGLAVHNEQFF.

The chain recombines TRBV4-3 with TRBJ2-7; D remains ambiguous. V was pared by 1 base and J by 0 bases, with 10 bases between. The CDR3 contains 15 residues. Germline-derived CDR1 and CDR2 are LGHNA and YSLEER. The CDR3 here is CASSQGAESSYEQYF. Here the CDR3 DNA reads TGCGCCAGCAGCCAAGGCGCGGAGAGCTCCTACGAGCAGTACTTC.

The chain has TRBV11-3 and TRBJ2-7; TRBD1 is a possible D gene (5 bases). The CDR3 covers 13 residues. Germline CDR1 and CDR2: SGHNT and YENEEA. Trimming pared 5 bases from V and 7 bases from J, leaving 15 bases between. This CDR3 reads CASSPGPKGEQYF. The CDR3 region has the DNA TGTGCCAGCAGCCCCGGACCCAAGGGGGAGCAGTACTTC. Based on the CDR3 plus reference TRBV11-3 and TRBJ2-7, the full variable domain is EAGVVQSPRYKIIEKKQPVAFWCNPISGHNTLYWYLQNLGQGPELLIRYENEEAVDDSQLPKDRFSAERLKGVDSTLKIQPAELGDSAVYLCASSPGPKGEQYFGPGTRLTVT.